This TCR beta chain was recorded in a study of blood T cell repertoires in COVID-19 (dated by TCRdb to 2018 to 2021). Background on the whole study: Samples covering the acute and convalescent phases of COVID-19 were provided by collaborators in the United States, Italy and Spain. Where HLA class I and class II types were available, the types were taken from metadata supplied by the sample provider, not from assay-based typing. Sample metadata almost always included a de-identified subject ID, COVID-19 status, age in years and sex. The prospective study material was composed of cDNA or gDNA derived from T cells, B-cell-depleted T cells, or PBMCs. The repertoires were released in a freely available public database meant as a resource for research on the immune response to SARS-CoV-2. Deeply sampled blood TCRbeta repertoires from subjects exposed to, actively infected with, or recovered from COVID-19 were included in the dataset. Samples came from the ongoing ImmuneRACE study (first 160 participants) plus 1,254 subjects from 6 global collaborators.

From the germline V gene, CDR1 is SGHTA and CDR2 is FQGNSA. V gives up 2 bases and J gives up 8 bases, and the segment between their germline ends measures 15 bases. Spanning cysteine to phenylalanine, the CDR3 consists of 14 amino acids. Only the CDR3 portion is preserved as DNA: 42 bases, with reading frame beginning at the first base. Summary of the overall study and its limitations: How much clinical and demographic metadata was included differed by source and by participant, and the metadata was provided uncurated.

In regard to this clone: This receptor's antigen is unknown. No much larger clonotype is one base removed from it; base qualities were not supplied.

At one collaborating source in Seattle, patients were enrolled during active infection and were followed longitudinally through the course of disease. Whole blood was collected in K2EDTA tubes by collaborating institutions according to the institutions' own protocols. For TCRbeta analysis, collaborators shipped samples as frozen whole blood, isolated PBMCs, or DNA extracted from either of those sample types. TCRbeta CDR3 regions were amplified from genomic DNA using the immunoSEQ Assay, a bias-controlled multiplex PCR. In the authors' own workflow: The number of nucleated cells in each sample was estimated from the amplification of reference gene primers within the assay. Sequence reads were collapsed and filtered to measure the absolute abundance of every unique TCRbeta CDR3 rearrangement. Productive Simpson clonality was computed per sample as the square root of Simpson's diversity index over productive rearrangements. TCRdb limited this immuneACCESS table to in-frame rearrangements with V and J called. A share of clones is missing; checked studies link under half to unresolved V genes, and the rest is unexplained. V and J calls and clone size come straight from that table; D and trimming were deduced from the DNA. The sample table lists some 200,000 clones, about 85% of them with a count of one. Approximately 0.97% of the sample belongs to the ten largest clones.

The sample comprised peripheral blood. This TCR was sampled from a man aged 55 to 70 with COVID-19, enrolled during active disease. The rearrangement combines TRBV7-2 with TRBJ1-1; possibly the D gene is TRBD1, per 6 matching bases. CDR3 loop: CASSLKAGEGEAFF. The nucleotides read TGTGCCAGCAGCTTAAAAGCAGGGGAGGGGGAAGCTTTCTTT.